The present T cell receptor (beta chain) was sequenced within a study of regulatory T cells in long-lasting Graves disease. CDR1 and CDR2 from the germline V gene are LGHNT and FRNRAP. The CDR3 covers 13 residues. V lost 7 bases, J lost 9 bases, and 16 bases lay in between. This clonotype was seen ten or more times. Time point indicated: newly diagnosed GD, antithyroid drugs for less than 3 months. From PBMCs, RNA was extracted and then used to make the TCR library. The authors built TCR beta libraries using iRepertoire HTBI primers and Arm-PCR of CDR3 regions. One entry per CDR3 protein, called by TCRdb with MiXCR from the multiplex PCR reads. The data contain 400,000 to 450,000 distinct CDR3 sequences, approximately 15% of them seen just once; the ten biggest clones take up approximately 15%. The sample was also linked to a second study, of T cells in Graves' hyperthyroidism and ophthalmopathy. That work adds: The study left out patients who had uncontrolled infection, other autoimmune disease, pregnancy or lactation. Initially, a first-round RT-PCR of the TCR CDR3 employed the HTBI primer set.

This chain connects TRBV12-5 to TRBJ2-1; no clear D. The source was peripheral blood mononuclear cells (PBMCs), collected at new diagnosis, from a patient treated with antithyroid drugs. This TCR was sampled from a young woman with Graves disease. CDR3 region: CASVRIGLGEQFF. The CDR3 coding sequence is TGTGCTAGTGTCCGGATAGGGCTTGGTGAGCAGTTCTTC.